The 9 T cell receptor beta chains below all came from one sample that was sequenced in a study of T-cell memory formation after mild COVID-19. TCRdb fed the 5' RACE reads into MiXCR, producing one record per CDR3 protein. The sample lists about 290,000 distinct CDR3 sequences, roughly 15% occurring once. The sample consisted of PBMCs or a T cell subset sorted from them (not recorded which). Receptors were obtained from a young man who had mild COVID-19 (a few samples of this study predate the infection). Cell type and time point are not known.

This clonotype was seen a handful of times. V is TRBV7-9 and J is TRBJ2-3; the D gene could be TRBD1 or TRBD2 (5 bases each). The length of the CDR3 is 13 residues. The germline CDR1 and CDR2 sequences are SEHNR and FQNEAQ (reference sequence). Trimming cost V 2 bases and J 3 bases, with 6 bases left between them. The CDR3 DNA sequence: TGTGCCAGCAGCTTATGGGGGACAGATACGCAGTATTTT. It specifies CASSLWGTDTQYF.

The J gene is TRBJ1-2, the V gene TRBV5-1; D remains ambiguous. CDR1 is SGHRS, CDR2 YFSETQ, per germline. The CDR3 covers 13 residues. The V gene lost 0 bases and the J gene lost 7 bases, with 10 bases spanning the gap. The CDR3 loop is CASSLEIDGGYTF. CDR3 bases: TGCGCCAGCAGCTTGGAAATAGACGGTGGCTACACCTTC.

V gene TRBV6-2 or TRBV6-3 combines with J gene TRBJ1-1, with TRBD1 as a possible D gene (6 bases). Trimming shortened V by 4 bases and J by 0 bases, and 9 bases separated the two germline ends. CDR1 is MNHEY and CDR2 is SVGEGT in the germline V gene. The CDR3 is 14 amino acids. CDR3 nucleotides: TGTGCCAGCAGTTGGACAGCTTTGAACACTGAAGCTTTCTTT. As protein: CASSWTALNTEAFF.

CDR3 DNA: TGTGCCAGCAGTTCAGAAGGCGGGGGGCCAAGCTCCTACGAGCAGTACGTC. It encodes CASSSEGGGPSSYEQYV. J is TRBJ2-7 and V is TRBV2; 8 positions agree with TRBD2. The CDR3 extends over 17 amino acids. CDR1 is SNHLY and CDR2 is FYNNEI in the germline V gene. J gave up 0 bases and V 5 bases, and 12 bases lay outside the gene matches.

This CDR3 is CSARGGAGTDTQYF. DNA for the CDR3: TGCAGTGCTAGAGGAGGGGCTGGCACAGATACGCAGTATTTT. V and J are TRBV20-1 and TRBJ2-3; possibly TRBD1 or TRBD2 for D (5 bases each). The CDR3 is made up of 14 amino acids. The germline V gene has CDR1 DFQATT and CDR2 SNEGSKA (reference sequence). Trimming cost V 1 base and J 1 base, with 9 bases left between them.

This clonotype was observed many times. The chain couples TRBV5-1 to TRBJ1-2, with D possibly TRBD1 on 5 matching bases. The CDR3 totals 15 residues. The germline CDR1 and CDR2 sequences are SGHRS and YFSETQ. V lost 0 bases, J lost 8 bases, and 17 bases lay in between. The CDR3 nucleotides read TGCGCCAGCAGCTTGGTGGCCAAGGGGTTGTCGGGCTACACCTTC. Translation gives CASSLVAKGLSGYTF.

This clonotype was found a few times. The chain joins TRBV29-1 to TRBJ2-7; D is undetermined. Germline lookup yields CDR1 SQVTM and CDR2 ANQGSEA. The V and J ends lost 6 bases and 0 bases respectively, with 9 bases between them. The CDR3 is 12 residues long. In DNA form, the CDR3 reads TGCAGCGTCGCACAGAGCTCCTACGAGCAGTACTTC. Amino acids: CSVAQSSYEQYF.

This chain links TRBV25-1 with TRBJ1-2; D call uncertain. Germline loops: CDR1 MGHDK, CDR2 SYGVNS. V shed 1 base and J shed 6 bases, with 3 bases lying between them. There are 11 residues in the CDR3. This chain's CDR3 is CASSEFNGYTF. Here the CDR3 DNA reads TGTGCCAGCAGTGAATTTAATGGCTACACCTTC.

This clonotype was counted at least ten times. V gene TRBV6-6 combines with J gene TRBJ1-2; D not certain. Per germline, CDR1 MNHNY and CDR2 SVGAGI (reference sequence). The CDR3 covers 13 residues. The V and J ends lost 6 bases and 1 base respectively, with 9 bases between them. CDR3 in amino acids: CASSLDVNYGYTF. The CDR3 bases are TGTGCCAGCAGCCTGGACGTTAACTATGGCTACACCTTC.